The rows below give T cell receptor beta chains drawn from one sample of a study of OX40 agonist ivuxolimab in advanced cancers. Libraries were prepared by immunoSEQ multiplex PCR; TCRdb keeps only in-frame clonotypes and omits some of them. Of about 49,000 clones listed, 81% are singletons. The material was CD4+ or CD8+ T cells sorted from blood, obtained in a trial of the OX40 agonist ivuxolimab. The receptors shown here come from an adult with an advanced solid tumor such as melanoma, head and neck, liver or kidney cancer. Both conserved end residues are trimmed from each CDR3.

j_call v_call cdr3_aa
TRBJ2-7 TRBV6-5 ASRPAGPGEQY
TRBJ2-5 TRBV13 ASSLGLDRGLQETQY
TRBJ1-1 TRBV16 ASSQWGDTQEAF
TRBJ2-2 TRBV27 ASSLSAGLAGGIGGELF
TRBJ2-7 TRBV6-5 ASSPGTGEAYEQY
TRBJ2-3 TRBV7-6 ASSPRVASTDTQY
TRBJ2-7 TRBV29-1 SVEAPDTGYEQY
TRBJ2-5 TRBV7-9 ASSPFNIGGDQETQY
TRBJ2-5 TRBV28 ASHPDSQETQY
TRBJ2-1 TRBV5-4 ASSFTESNEQF
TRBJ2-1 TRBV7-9 ASSWTAYNEQF
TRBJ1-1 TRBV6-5 ASSYGPGVTEAF
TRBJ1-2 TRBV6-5 ASSPPGYYGYT
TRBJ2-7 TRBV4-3 ASTTSASGIGEQY
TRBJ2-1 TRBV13 ASSFLAVEYNEQF
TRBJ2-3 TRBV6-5 ASSYGGSTDTQY
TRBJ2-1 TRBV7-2 ASSPWTLYNEQF
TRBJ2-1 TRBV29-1 SVGGGGHLSYNEQF
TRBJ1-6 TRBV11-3 ASSFYPDSPLH
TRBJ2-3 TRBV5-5 ASSSVWLDTDTQY
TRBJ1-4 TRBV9 ASSHNRETATNEKLF
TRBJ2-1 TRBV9 ASSAYPREGLYNEQF